This entry lists 23 T cell receptor beta chains sequenced from one sample in a study of blood T cell repertoires in COVID-19 (dated by TCRdb to 2020 to 2021). The library was generated by the immunoSEQ multiplex PCR assay. TCRdb took over this immuneACCESS table, retaining in-frame rearrangements with V and J assigned. Such tables are incomplete; in checked studies, under half of the missing clones stem from an unresolved V gene, and the remainder is unexplained. This sample holds approximately 200,000 clones; about four fifths were observed only once. The top ten clonotypes cover 12% of the sample. Sequenced sample: PBMCs or T cells enriched from blood (not recorded which). The receptors stem from a man aged 35-49 years who had recovered from COVID-19.

The V gene is TRBV11-2, the J gene TRBJ1-3, with a possible D match to TRBD1 (5 bases). V was trimmed by 5 bases and J by 4 bases, leaving 12 bases between them. The CDR3 runs 14 residues. Germline values: CDR1 SGHAT, CDR2 FQNNGV. This CDR3 reads CASSTYDSGNTIYF. CDR3 sequence (DNA): TGTGCCAGCAGCACCTATGACAGCGGAAACACCATATATTTT. The whole variable domain, filled in from reference TRBV11-2 and TRBJ1-3, reads EAGVAQSPRYKIIEKRQSVAFWCNPISGHATLYWYQQILGQGPKLLIQFQNNGVVDDSQLPKDRFSAERLKGVDSTLKIQPAKLEDSAVYLCASSTYDSGNTIYFGEGSWLTVV.

The gene calls are TRBV2 and TRBJ1-3, with D possibly matching TRBD1 (5 bases). Germline V CDR1 and CDR2: SNHLY, FYNNEI. The CDR3 is made up of 18 amino acids. V shed 2 bases and J shed 4 bases, with 21 bases lying between them. CDR3 sequence: CASSERPLQGFSGNTIYF. The CDR3, as DNA: TGTGCCAGCAGTGAAAGGCCGTTGCAGGGCTTTTCCGGAAACACCATATATTTT.

This clone has only one observation. The chain employs TRBV7-9 and TRBJ2-2; D may be TRBD1 (6 bases). Germline CDR1 and CDR2: SEHNR and FQNEAQ (reference sequence). V was shortened by 5 bases and J by 7 bases, with 11 bases between the two germline ends. The CDR3 runs to 13 residues. The CDR3 nucleotides read TGTGCCAGCAGCCCACAGGGCGGCGGGGAGCTGTTTTTT. Protein product: CASSPQGGGELFF. The entire variable domain, with the rest obtained from reference TRBV7-9 and TRBJ2-2, is as follows: DTGVSQNPRHKITKRGQNVTFRCDPISEHNRLYWYRQTLGQGPEFLTYFQNEAQLEKSRLLSDRFSAERPKGSFSTLEIQRTEQGDSAMYLCASSPQGGGELFFGEGSRLTVL.

The chain uses TRBV18 and TRBJ2-5; TRBD1 might be the D (6 bases). Germline CDR1 is KGHSH and CDR2 is LQKENI. V was pared by 2 bases and J by 4 bases, with 11 bases between. The length of the CDR3 is 14 residues. CDR3 sequence (DNA): TGTGCCAGCTCACCATATACAGGGTCAGAGACCCAGTACTTC. Protein: CASSPYTGSETQYF.

This clone is deemed large. The chain links TRBV7-9 to TRBJ2-3, with TRBD2 identical over 7 bases. This CDR3 contains 17 residues. V lost 2 bases and J lost 2; bases outside the gene matches: 10. CDR1 SEHNR and CDR2 FQNEAQ come from the germline V gene (reference sequence). Here the CDR3 reads CASSLKGASGDTDTQYF. The CDR3 nucleotides are TGTGCCAGCAGCTTAAAAGGGGCTAGCGGAGACACAGATACGCAGTATTTT.

V gene TRBV7-8 combines with J gene TRBJ2-1; 7 bases agree with TRBD2. This CDR3 spans 15 amino acids. The V segment lost 3 bases and the J segment 8 bases; nucleotides outside the gene matches: 10. Germline V gives CDR1 SGHVS, CDR2 FQNEAQ. The CDR3 here is CASSFRDYLIDEQFF. The DNA for the CDR3 is TGTGCCAGCAGCTTCCGGGACTACCTAATCGATGAGCAGTTCTTC.

The V call is TRBV30, the J call TRBJ1-1; no firm D call. The CDR3 is 13 residues long. Trimming pared 1 base from V and 4 bases from J, leaving 10 bases between. CDR1 is GTSNPN, CDR2 SVGIG, per germline (reference sequence). The CDR3: CAWSGQAITEAFF. Here the CDR3 DNA reads TGTGCCTGGAGTGGCCAAGCCATCACTGAAGCTTTCTTT.

The rearrangement joins TRBV7-6 to TRBJ1-3; 8 bases are shared with TRBD1. The CDR3 spans 15 residues. The V segment lost 3 bases and the J segment 4 bases; nucleotides outside the gene matches: 5. Germline CDR1 and CDR2: SGHVS and FNYEAQ. CDR3 sequence reads: CASSFTGGPGNTIYF. For the CDR3, the DNA is TGTGCCAGCAGCTTTACAGGGGGACCAGGAAACACCATATATTTT.

The rearrangement uses TRBV5-1 and TRBJ2-3; 9 bases align to TRBD2. The CDR3 consists of 14 residues. Per the germline V gene, CDR1 is SGHRS and CDR2 is YFSETQ. The J segment lost 4 bases and the V segment lost 6 bases, leaving 6 bases of the junction unmatched. As DNA, the CDR3 is TGCGCCAGCAATAGCGGGAGAGGCGCAGATACGCAGTATTTT. The encoded protein is CASNSGRGADTQYF.

V gene TRBV7-6 combines with J gene TRBJ1-1, with TRBD1 matching 7 bases. The CDR3 covers 14 residues. The germline V gene has CDR1 SGHVS and CDR2 FNYEAQ. V shed 5 bases and J 8 bases; nucleotides not matched to a gene: 11. The chain's CDR3 is CASSRTPTGPEAFF. DNA for the CDR3: TGTGCCAGCAGCCGAACCCCGACAGGGCCGGAAGCTTTCTTT.

The chain recombines TRBV4-3 with TRBJ1-6, with 7 bases identical to TRBD1. The CDR3 runs to 17 residues. V trimming: 0 bases; J trimming: 0 bases; junction bases outside the gene matches: 2. Germline-derived CDR1 and CDR2 are LGHNA and YSLEER. CDR3 sequence (DNA): TGCGCCAGCAGCCAAGAACAGGGGCTCTCCTATAATTCACCCCTCCACTTT. It is translated as CASSQEQGLSYNSPLHF.

The chain joins TRBV19 to TRBJ1-5; D unclear. CDR1 is LNHDA, CDR2 SQIVND, per germline (reference sequence). The CDR3 runs to 13 residues. V lost 3 bases and J 3 bases, leaving 6 bases between the germline ends. The DNA of the CDR3 is TGTGCCAGTAGTATGTCCAACAATCAGCCCCAGCATTTT. Translating it yields CASSMSNNQPQHF.

This chain links TRBV6-5 with TRBJ2-5; D not resolved. V was trimmed by 2 bases and J by 4 bases, leaving 11 bases between them. Germline-derived CDR1 and CDR2 are MNHEY and SVGAGI. There are 14 residues in the CDR3. The CDR3 protein is CASSYIVSSETQYF. The CDR3 bases are TGTGCCAGCAGTTACATAGTGAGCTCAGAGACCCAGTACTTC.

J is TRBJ2-1 and V is TRBV3-1 (or the pseudogene TRBV3-2), with 9 bases identical to TRBD2. The CDR3 has 16 residues. Germline-derived CDR1 and CDR2 are LGHDT and YNNKEL (reference sequence). V was clipped by 3 bases and J by 3 bases; unmatched bases: 6. DNA for the CDR3: TGTGCCAGCAGCCATGTTACTAGCGGGTTCTACAATGAGCAGTTCTTC. It specifies CASSHVTSGFYNEQFF.

The chain links TRBV28 to TRBJ1-2, with D uncertain. The length of the CDR3 is 17 residues. Germline V gene sequence: CDR1 MDHEN, CDR2 SYDVKM. Deletions cut 1 base from V and 5 bases from J, with 20 bases between. As DNA, the CDR3 is TGTGCCAGCAGTTTATACGTAGACATAGCTAGGAGGTATGGCTACACCTTC. Protein sequence: CASSLYVDIARRYGYTF.

This clone was found once. The J gene is TRBJ1-1, the V gene TRBV6-2 or TRBV6-3, with TRBD1 matching 7 bases. This CDR3 has 14 amino acids. The junction had 8 bases not matched to a gene; V was cut back by 5 bases and J by 5 bases. CDR1 is MNHEY, CDR2 SVGEGT, per germline. The CDR3 DNA reads TGTGCCAGCAGTGCGACAGGGAGGAATACTGAAGCTTTCTTT. Amino acid sequence: CASSATGRNTEAFF.

This clone was recorded once. For the CDR3, the DNA is TGCGCCAGCACCCCTACCCCCACTATGCCAGATACGCAGTATTTT. Encoded protein: CASTPTPTMPDTQYF. The V call is TRBV5-1, the J call TRBJ2-3; unclear D gene. This CDR3 is built from 15 residues. Deletions cut 6 bases from V and 4 bases from J, with 18 bases between. Per germline, CDR1 SGHRS and CDR2 YFSETQ.

The rearrangement links TRBV6-5 to TRBJ2-7; 9 bases fit TRBD1. Germline values: CDR1 MNHEY, CDR2 SVGAGI. This CDR3 has 13 residues. V shed 6 bases and J 4 bases; nucleotides not matched to a gene: 4. The CDR3: CASSRDRAYEQYF. The CDR3 DNA sequence: TGTGCCAGCAGCCGGGACAGGGCTTACGAGCAGTACTTC.

The chain combines TRBV7-9 with TRBJ1-4, with 8 bases fitting TRBD1. Trimming cost V 7 bases and J 7 bases; bases outside gene matches: 5. Germline CDR1 reads SEHNR; CDR2 reads FQNEAQ (reference sequence). CDR3 length: 13 amino acids. CDR3 loop: CASTWTGSEKLFF. In nucleotides, the CDR3 is TGTGCCAGCACCTGGACAGGGAGTGAAAAACTGTTTTTT.

This chain uses TRBV5-3 with TRBJ1-1; the match to TRBD1 covers 9 bases. TRBV5-3 qualifies as an ORF whose function is uncertain. After removal of 1 base from V and 0 bases from J, the junction contained 7 bases not matched to a gene. The CDR3 sequence is 17 residues long. The CDR3 sequence is CARSLSDRGFVNTEAFF. In DNA form, the CDR3 reads TGTGCCAGAAGCTTGTCGGACAGGGGATTTGTGAACACTGAAGCTTTCTTT.

The chain couples TRBV6-5 to TRBJ2-4; TRBD2 matches 8 bases. Germline CDR1 reads MNHEY; CDR2 reads SVGAGI. The CDR3 has 13 amino acids. With 9 bases clipped from V and 7 bases from J, the junction kept 8 bases outside the gene matches. CDR3 DNA: TGTGCCAGTTTACGAGCGGGAGATAACATTCAGTACTTC. It codes for CASLRAGDNIQYF.

This clone was found a few times. The chain employs TRBV20-1 and TRBJ2-3, with TRBD2 identical over 8 bases. The trim removed 3 bases at V and 6 bases at J, leaving 11 bases unmatched. CDR3 size: 15 residues. Germline CDR1 and CDR2: DFQATT and SNEGSKA (reference sequence). The CDR3 region has the DNA TGCAGTGCTAGTTACGCGGGAGGCCCCTCCGATACGCAGTATTTT. Translating gives CSASYAGGPSDTQYF.

The chain joins TRBV18 to TRBJ1-1, with TRBD1 matching 9 bases. V trimming: 3 bases; J trimming: 1 base; junction bases outside the gene matches: 3. CDR1 is KGHSH and CDR2 is LQKENI in the germline V gene. The CDR3 spans 15 residues. CDR3 nucleotide sequence: TGTGCCAGCTCACCCTCGACAGGGGGGAACACTGAAGCTTTCTTT. Amino acid sequence: CASSPSTGGNTEAFF. The full variable domain, with the rest looked up from reference TRBV18 and TRBJ1-1, is NAGVMQNPRHLVRRRGQEARLRCSPMKGHSHVYWYRQLPEEGLKFMVYLQKENIIDESGMPKERFSAEFPKEGPSILRIQQVVRGDSAAYFCASSPSTGGNTEAFFGQGTRLTVV.